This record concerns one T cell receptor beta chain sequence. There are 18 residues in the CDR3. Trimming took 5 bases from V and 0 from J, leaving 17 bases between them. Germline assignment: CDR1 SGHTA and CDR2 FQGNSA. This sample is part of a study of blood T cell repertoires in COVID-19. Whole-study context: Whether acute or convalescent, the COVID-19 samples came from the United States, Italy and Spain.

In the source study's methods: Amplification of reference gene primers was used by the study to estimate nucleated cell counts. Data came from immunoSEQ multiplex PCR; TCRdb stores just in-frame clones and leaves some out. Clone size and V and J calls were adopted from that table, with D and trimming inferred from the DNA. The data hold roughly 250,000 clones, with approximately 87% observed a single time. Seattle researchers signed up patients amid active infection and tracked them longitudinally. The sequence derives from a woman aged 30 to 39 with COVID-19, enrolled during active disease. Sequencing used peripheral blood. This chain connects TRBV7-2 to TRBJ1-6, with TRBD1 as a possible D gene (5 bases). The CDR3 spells CASSGPTDTSSYNSPLHF. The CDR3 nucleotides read TGTGCCAGCAGCGGACCGACAGATACGAGCTCCTATAATTCACCCCTCCACTTT.